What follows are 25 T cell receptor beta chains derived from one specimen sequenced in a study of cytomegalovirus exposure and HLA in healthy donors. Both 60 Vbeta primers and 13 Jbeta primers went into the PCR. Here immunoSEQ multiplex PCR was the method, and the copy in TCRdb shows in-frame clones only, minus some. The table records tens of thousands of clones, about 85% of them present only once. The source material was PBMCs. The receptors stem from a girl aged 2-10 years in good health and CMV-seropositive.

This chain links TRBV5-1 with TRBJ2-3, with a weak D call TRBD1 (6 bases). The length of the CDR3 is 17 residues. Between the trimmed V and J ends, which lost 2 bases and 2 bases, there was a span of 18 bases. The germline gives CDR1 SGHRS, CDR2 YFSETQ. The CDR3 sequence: CASSFIWLEGDTDTQYF. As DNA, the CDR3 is TGCGCCAGCAGCTTCATATGGCTAGAGGGGGACACAGATACGCAGTATTTT.

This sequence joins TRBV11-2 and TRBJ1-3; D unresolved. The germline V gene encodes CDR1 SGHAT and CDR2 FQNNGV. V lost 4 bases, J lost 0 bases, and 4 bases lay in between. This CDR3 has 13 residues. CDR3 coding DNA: TGTGCCAGCAGCTCACACTCTGGAAACACCATATATTTT. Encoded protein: CASSSHSGNTIYF.

CDR3 coding DNA: TGTGCCAGCAGTGAAGCGATCAGGTCTATTTATAGCAATCAGCCCCAGCATTTT. Encoded protein: CASSEAIRSIYSNQPQHF. This chain links TRBV6-1 with TRBJ1-5, with D unresolved. The CDR3 sequence is 18 residues long. Per germline, CDR1 MNHNS and CDR2 SASEGT. Trimming took off 0 bases at V and 0 bases at J, with 15 bases between the two ends.

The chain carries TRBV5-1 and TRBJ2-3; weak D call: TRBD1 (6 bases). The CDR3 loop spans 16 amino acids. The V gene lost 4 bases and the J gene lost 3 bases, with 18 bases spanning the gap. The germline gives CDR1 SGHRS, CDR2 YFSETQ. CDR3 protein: CASSVGAGAGTDTQYF. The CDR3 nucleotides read TGCGCCAGCAGCGTGGGGGCAGGGGCTGGAACAGATACGCAGTATTTT. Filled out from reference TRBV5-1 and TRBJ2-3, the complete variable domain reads KAGVTQTPRYLIKTRGQQVTLSCSPISGHRSVSWYQQTPGQGLQFLFEYFSETQRNKGNFPGRFSGRQFSNSRSEMNVSTLELGDSALYLCASSVGAGAGTDTQYFGPGTRLTVL.

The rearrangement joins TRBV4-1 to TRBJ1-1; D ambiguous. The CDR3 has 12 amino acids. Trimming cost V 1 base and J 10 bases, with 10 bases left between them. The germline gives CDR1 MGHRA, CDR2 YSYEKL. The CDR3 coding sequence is TGCGCCAGCAGCCAAGGGACTTCGGGAGCTTTCTTT. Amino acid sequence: CASSQGTSGAFF.

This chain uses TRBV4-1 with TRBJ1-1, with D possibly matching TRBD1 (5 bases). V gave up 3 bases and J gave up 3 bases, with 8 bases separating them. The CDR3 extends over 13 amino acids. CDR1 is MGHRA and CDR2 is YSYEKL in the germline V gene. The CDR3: CASSQGGYTEAFF. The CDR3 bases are TGCGCCAGCAGCCAGGGGGGGTACACTGAAGCTTTCTTT.

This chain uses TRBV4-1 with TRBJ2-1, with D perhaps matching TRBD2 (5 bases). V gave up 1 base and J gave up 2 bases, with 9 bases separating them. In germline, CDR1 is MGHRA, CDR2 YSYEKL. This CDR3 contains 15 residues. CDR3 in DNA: TGCGCCAGCAGCCAAGGTCCGGGAACCTACAATGAGCAGTTCTTC. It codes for CASSQGPGTYNEQFF.

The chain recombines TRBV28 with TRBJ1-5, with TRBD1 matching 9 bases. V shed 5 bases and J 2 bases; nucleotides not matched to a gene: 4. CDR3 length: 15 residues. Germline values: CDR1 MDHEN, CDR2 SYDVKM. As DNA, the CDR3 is TGTGCCAGCAGTCCCACAGGGGGCGGCAATCAGCCCCAGCATTTT. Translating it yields CASSPTGGGNQPQHF.

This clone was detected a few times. CDR3 sequence: CAWGTGFGAQHF. The CDR3, as DNA: TGTGCCTGGGGCACAGGGTTCGGGGCCCAGCATTTT. This chain links TRBV30 with TRBJ1-5; the D gene is possibly TRBD1 (6 bases). Germline V gives CDR1 GTSNPN, CDR2 SVGIG (reference sequence). This CDR3 spans 12 amino acids. V was cut by 5 bases and J by 11 bases, with 16 bases left in between. The full variable domain, in which reference TRBV30 and TRBJ1-5 provide the parts outside the CDR3, is SQTIHQWPATLVQPVGSPLSLECTVEGTSNPNLYWYRQAAGRGLQLLFYSVGIGQISSEVPQNLSASRPQDRQFILSSKKLLLSDSGFYLCAWGTGFGAQHFGDGTRLSIL.

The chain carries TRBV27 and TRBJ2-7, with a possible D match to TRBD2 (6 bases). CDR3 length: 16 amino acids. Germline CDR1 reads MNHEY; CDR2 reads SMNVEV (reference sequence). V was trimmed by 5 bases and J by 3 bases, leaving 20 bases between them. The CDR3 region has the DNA TGTGCCAGCAGTCTACAAAGGACTAACCCTATCTACGAGCAGTACTTC. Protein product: CASSLQRTNPIYEQYF.

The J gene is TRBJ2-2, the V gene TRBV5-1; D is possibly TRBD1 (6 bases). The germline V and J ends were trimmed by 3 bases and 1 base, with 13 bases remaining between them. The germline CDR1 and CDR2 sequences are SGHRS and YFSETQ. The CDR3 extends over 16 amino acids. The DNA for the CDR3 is TGCGCCAGCAGCTCCACAGGGTGGGGGAACACCGGGGAGCTGTTTTTT. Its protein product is CASSSTGWGNTGELFF.

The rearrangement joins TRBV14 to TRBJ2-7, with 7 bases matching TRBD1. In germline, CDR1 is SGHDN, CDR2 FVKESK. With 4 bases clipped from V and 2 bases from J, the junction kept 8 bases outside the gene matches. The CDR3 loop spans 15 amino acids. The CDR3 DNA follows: TGTGCCAGCAGCCCCCGACAGGGATTACCCTACGAGCAGTACTTC. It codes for CASSPRQGLPYEQYF. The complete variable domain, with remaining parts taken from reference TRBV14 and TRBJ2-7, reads EAGVTQFPSHSVIEKGQTVTLRCDPISGHDNLYWYRRVMGKEIKFLLHFVKESKQDESGMPNNRFLAERTGGTYSTLKVQPAELEDSGVYFCASSPRQGLPYEQYFGPGTRLTVT.

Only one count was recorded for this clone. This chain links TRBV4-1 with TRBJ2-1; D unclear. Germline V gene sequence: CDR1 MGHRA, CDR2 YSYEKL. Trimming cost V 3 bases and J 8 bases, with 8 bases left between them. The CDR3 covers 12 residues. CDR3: CASSHLDYEQFF. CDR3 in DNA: TGCGCCAGCAGCCACTTAGATTATGAGCAGTTCTTC.

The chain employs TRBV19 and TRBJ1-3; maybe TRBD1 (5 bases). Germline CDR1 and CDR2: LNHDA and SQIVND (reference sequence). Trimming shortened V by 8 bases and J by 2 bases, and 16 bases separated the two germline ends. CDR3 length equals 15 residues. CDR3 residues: CASALGAETGNTIYF. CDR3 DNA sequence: TGTGCCAGTGCCCTAGGGGCGGAAACTGGAAACACCATATATTTT.

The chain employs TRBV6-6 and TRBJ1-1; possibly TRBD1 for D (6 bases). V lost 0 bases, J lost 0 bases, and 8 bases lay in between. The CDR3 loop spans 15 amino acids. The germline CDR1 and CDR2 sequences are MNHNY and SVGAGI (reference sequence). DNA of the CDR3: TGTGCCAGCAGTTACTCGACAGGTATGAACACTGAAGCTTTCTTT. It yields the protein CASSYSTGMNTEAFF.

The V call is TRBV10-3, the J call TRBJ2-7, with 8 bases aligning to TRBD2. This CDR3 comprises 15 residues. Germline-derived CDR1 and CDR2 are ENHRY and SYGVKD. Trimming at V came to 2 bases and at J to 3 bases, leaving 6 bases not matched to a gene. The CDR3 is CAISEELAAYYEQYF. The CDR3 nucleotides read TGTGCCATCAGTGAGGAACTAGCGGCCTACTACGAGCAGTACTTC.

The CDR3 reads CASSPGEETQYF. The DNA for the CDR3 is TGTGCCAGCTCACCAGGAGAAGAGACCCAGTACTTC. The chain combines TRBV18 with TRBJ2-5; D is uncertain. The CDR3 contains 12 residues. Germline V gives CDR1 KGHSH, CDR2 LQKENI. V lost 2 bases and J 3 bases, leaving 4 bases between the germline ends. The whole variable domain, filled in from reference TRBV18 and TRBJ2-5, reads NAGVMQNPRHLVRRRGQEARLRCSPMKGHSHVYWYRQLPEEGLKFMVYLQKENIIDESGMPKERFSAEFPKEGPSILRIQQVVRGDSAAYFCASSPGEETQYFGPGTRLLVL.

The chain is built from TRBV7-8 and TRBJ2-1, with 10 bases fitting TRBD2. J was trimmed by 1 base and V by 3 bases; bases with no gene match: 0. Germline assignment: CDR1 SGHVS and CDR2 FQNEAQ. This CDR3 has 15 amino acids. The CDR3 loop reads CASSFSGRSYNEQFF. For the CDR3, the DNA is TGTGCCAGCAGCTTTAGCGGGAGGTCCTACAATGAGCAGTTCTTC.

In nucleotides, the CDR3 is TGTGCCTGGGACAGGGTTTCTTACACTGAAGCTTTCTTT. It is translated as CAWDRVSYTEAFF. The chain uses TRBV30 and TRBJ1-1, with 7 bases matching TRBD1. Germline CDR1 is GTSNPN and CDR2 is SVGIG (reference sequence). CDR3 length: 13 amino acids. J gave up 3 bases and V 5 bases, and 6 bases lay outside the gene matches.

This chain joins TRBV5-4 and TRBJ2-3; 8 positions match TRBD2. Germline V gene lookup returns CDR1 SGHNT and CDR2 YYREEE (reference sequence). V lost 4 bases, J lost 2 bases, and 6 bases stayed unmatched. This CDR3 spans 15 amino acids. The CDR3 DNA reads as TGTGCCAGCAGCGCGGGGACTAGGACCACAGATACGCAGTATTTT. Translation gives CASSAGTRTTDTQYF.

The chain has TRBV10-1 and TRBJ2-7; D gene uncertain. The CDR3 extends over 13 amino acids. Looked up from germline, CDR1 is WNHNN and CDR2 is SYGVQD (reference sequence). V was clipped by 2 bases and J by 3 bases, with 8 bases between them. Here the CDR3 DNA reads TGCGCCAGCAGTGAGGGTGAGAACTACGAGCAGTACTTC. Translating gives CASSEGENYEQYF.

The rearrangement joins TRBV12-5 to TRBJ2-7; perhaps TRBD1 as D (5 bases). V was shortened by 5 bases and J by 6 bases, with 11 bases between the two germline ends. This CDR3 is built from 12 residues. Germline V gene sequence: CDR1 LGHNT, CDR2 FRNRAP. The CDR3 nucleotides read TGTGCTAGTGGTACCACAGGAACCGAGCAGTACTTC. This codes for CASGTTGTEQYF.

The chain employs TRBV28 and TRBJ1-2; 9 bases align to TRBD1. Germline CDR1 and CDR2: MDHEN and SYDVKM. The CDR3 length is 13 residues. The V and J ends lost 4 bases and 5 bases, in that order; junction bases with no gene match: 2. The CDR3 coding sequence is TGTGCCAGCAGTTGGGACAGGGAGTATGGCTACACCTTC. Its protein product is CASSWDREYGYTF.

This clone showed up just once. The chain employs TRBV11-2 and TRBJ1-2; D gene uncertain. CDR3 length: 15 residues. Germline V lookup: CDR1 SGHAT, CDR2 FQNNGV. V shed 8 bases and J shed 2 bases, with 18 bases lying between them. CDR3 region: CASGGGENLNYGYTF. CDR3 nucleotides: TGTGCCAGCGGCGGCGGCGAAAATCTAAACTATGGCTACACCTTC.

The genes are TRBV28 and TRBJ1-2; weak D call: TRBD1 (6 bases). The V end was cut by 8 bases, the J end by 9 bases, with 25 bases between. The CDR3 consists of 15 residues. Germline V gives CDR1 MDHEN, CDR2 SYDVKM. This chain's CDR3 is CASSFGGHGQGSYTF. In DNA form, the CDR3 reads TGTGCCAGCTCCTTTGGGGGACACGGCCAGGGAAGCTACACCTTC.